The T cell receptor beta chain under discussion was sequenced for a study of T cell responses to AZD1222 COVID-19 vaccine. Libraries were prepared by immunoSEQ multiplex PCR; TCRdb keeps only in-frame clonotypes and omits some of them. The sample contains some 130,000 clones, roughly 87% of which appear only once. CDR3 length equals 13 residues. Germline lookup yields CDR1 MRHNA and CDR2 SNTAGT. Trimming took 6 bases from V and 6 from J, leaving 12 bases between them. Material: peripheral blood, obtained 28 days after the second AZD1222 dose. This chain connects TRBV6-4 to TRBJ1-5; D may be TRBD1 (6 bases). The TCR originated in an adult who received the AZD1222 COVID-19 vaccine. The CDR3 region is CASSPDSGQPQHF. CDR3 DNA: TGTGCCAGCAGCCCGGACAGCGGTCAGCCCCAGCATTTT.